Listed below are T cell receptor beta chains from one sample, sequenced in a study of blood T cell repertoires in COVID-19. This table comes from immunoSEQ multiplex PCR, and its TCRdb copy is limited to in-frame clones, with some not included. The sample lists 150,000 to 200,000 clones, roughly 88% occurring once. The sample was peripheral blood. The receptors shown here come from a man aged 55 to 70 with acute or convalescent COVID-19. CDR3s include the opening cysteine and the closing phenylalanine or tryptophan. D genes are given only for firm matches. Where a row states a size, it is once, few, many or the class of an expanded clone; other rows omit it.

abundance: -
d_gene: TRBD2
j_gene: TRBJ2-7
v_gene: TRBV19
CDR3aa: CASMSGGFPYEQYF
CDR3nt: TGTGCCAGTATGTCGGGGGGGTTTCCCTACGAGCAGTACTTC

abundance: -
d_gene: TRBD1
j_gene: TRBJ1-2
v_gene: TRBV7-2
CDR3aa: CASSISTDRAPVGYTF
CDR3nt: TGTGCCAGCAGCATCTCTACCGACAGGGCCCCTGTTGGCTACACCTTC

abundance: -
d_gene: -
j_gene: TRBJ2-1
v_gene: TRBV2
CDR3aa: CASSEIPTGEQFF
CDR3nt: TGTGCCAGCAGTGAAATCCCCACGGGTGAGCAGTTCTTC

abundance: -
d_gene: TRBD1
j_gene: TRBJ2-2
v_gene: TRBV27
CDR3aa: CATGIGTVSTGELFF
CDR3nt: TGTGCCACCGGCATCGGGACAGTGAGCACCGGGGAGCTGTTTTTT

abundance: -
d_gene: -
j_gene: TRBJ2-1
v_gene: TRBV9
CDR3aa: CASSVDGREYNEQFF
CDR3nt: TGTGCCAGCAGCGTAGACGGGAGAGAATACAATGAGCAGTTCTTC

abundance: -
d_gene: TRBD1
j_gene: TRBJ2-3
v_gene: TRBV27
CDR3aa: CASSLTPDRAADTQYF
CDR3nt: TGTGCCAGCAGTTTAACTCCGGACAGGGCCGCAGATACGCAGTATTTT

abundance: -
d_gene: TRBD1
j_gene: TRBJ2-7
v_gene: TRBV29-1
CDR3aa: CSVEKGTGTYEQYF
CDR3nt: TGCAGCGTTGAAAAGGGGACAGGGACGTACGAGCAGTACTTC

abundance: -
d_gene: TRBD1
j_gene: TRBJ2-3
v_gene: TRBV19
CDR3aa: CASRLDRARPDTQYF
CDR3nt: TGTGCCAGCAGATTGGACAGGGCGCGGCCAGATACGCAGTATTTT

abundance: -
d_gene: TRBD1
j_gene: TRBJ2-3
v_gene: TRBV28
CDR3aa: CASRSAGQGPDTQYF
CDR3nt: TGTGCCAGCAGATCCGCGGGACAGGGGCCAGATACGCAGTATTTT

abundance: once
d_gene: -
j_gene: TRBJ1-4
v_gene: TRBV7-9
CDR3aa: CASSKGQGTNEKLFF
CDR3nt: TGTGCCAGCAGCAAGGGGCAGGGAACTAATGAAAAACTGTTTTTT

abundance: few
d_gene: TRBD2
j_gene: TRBJ2-1
v_gene: TRBV19
CDR3aa: CASSGTSGRRNEQFF
CDR3nt: TGTGCCAGTAGTGGGACTAGCGGGAGGCGTAATGAGCAGTTCTTC

abundance: -
d_gene: TRBD2
j_gene: TRBJ2-7
v_gene: TRBV6-2/TRBV6-3
CDR3aa: CASSISGSVYEQYF
CDR3nt: TGTGCCAGCAGTATTAGCGGGAGTGTCTACGAGCAGTACTTC

abundance: -
d_gene: -
j_gene: TRBJ2-7
v_gene: TRBV20-1
CDR3aa: CSASGFWDTPYEQYF
CDR3nt: TGCAGTGCTAGTGGGTTCTGGGACACCCCCTACGAGCAGTACTTC

abundance: -
d_gene: TRBD2
j_gene: TRBJ2-1
v_gene: TRBV5-1
CDR3aa: CASSPQASGRARVPQFF
CDR3nt: TGCGCCAGCAGCCCGCAGGCTAGCGGGAGGGCCCGGGTGCCGCAGTTCTTC

abundance: -
d_gene: -
j_gene: TRBJ1-2
v_gene: TRBV3-1/TRBV3-2
CDR3aa: CASSQGSESYGYTF
CDR3nt: TGTGCCAGCAGCCAAGGCTCAGAAAGCTATGGCTACACCTTC

abundance: -
d_gene: -
j_gene: TRBJ1-3
v_gene: TRBV7-9
CDR3aa: CASSSLVTGSGNTIYF
CDR3nt: TGTGCCAGCAGCTCCCTGGTGACAGGCTCTGGAAACACCATATATTTT

abundance: -
d_gene: -
j_gene: TRBJ1-1
v_gene: TRBV21-1
CDR3aa: CASSRGAGENTEAFF
CDR3nt: TGTGCCAGCAGCAGGGGAGCAGGGGAGAACACTGAAGCTTTCTTT

abundance: -
d_gene: TRBD1
j_gene: TRBJ2-2
v_gene: TRBV10-2
CDR3aa: CASTQTGGTGELFF
CDR3nt: TGCGCCAGCACCCAGACAGGGGGCACCGGGGAGCTGTTTTTT

abundance: -
d_gene: TRBD2
j_gene: TRBJ2-7
v_gene: TRBV29-1
CDR3aa: CSVVGRAGEQYF
CDR3nt: TGCAGCGTTGTCGGGAGGGCCGGGGAGCAGTACTTC

abundance: -
d_gene: -
j_gene: TRBJ2-3
v_gene: TRBV19
CDR3aa: CASSLRRHTDTQYF
CDR3nt: TGTGCCAGTAGTTTACGGAGGCACACAGATACGCAGTATTTT

abundance: once
d_gene: -
j_gene: TRBJ2-3
v_gene: TRBV14
CDR3aa: CASSQDVQGYQYF
CDR3nt: TGTGCCAGCAGCCAAGATGTACAGGGTTACCAGTATTTT

abundance: -
d_gene: TRBD1
j_gene: TRBJ1-5
v_gene: TRBV28
CDR3aa: CASSTPTGRNQPQHF
CDR3nt: TGTGCCAGCAGTACACCGACAGGGAGGAATCAGCCCCAGCATTTT

abundance: -
d_gene: TRBD1
j_gene: TRBJ2-4
v_gene: TRBV28
CDR3aa: CASSPATTGGKDIQYF
CDR3nt: TGTGCCAGCAGCCCCGCCACGACAGGGGGCAAAGACATTCAGTACTTC

abundance: -
d_gene: -
j_gene: TRBJ2-1
v_gene: TRBV24-1
CDR3aa: CATSGLAAGSYNEQFF
CDR3nt: TGTGCCACCAGTGGCTTAGCGGCTGGTTCCTACAATGAGCAGTTCTTC

abundance: once
d_gene: TRBD1
j_gene: TRBJ2-2
v_gene: TRBV6-6
CDR3aa: CASSYNRGGTGELFF
CDR3nt: TGTGCCAGCAGTTACAACAGGGGCGGGACCGGGGAGCTGTTTTTT

abundance: -
d_gene: TRBD1
j_gene: TRBJ2-5
v_gene: TRBV28
CDR3aa: CASSKGGRGFQETQYF
CDR3nt: TGTGCCAGCAGCAAAGGGGGCAGAGGGTTCCAAGAGACCCAGTACTTC

abundance: once
d_gene: TRBD1
j_gene: TRBJ1-1
v_gene: TRBV6-2/TRBV6-3
CDR3aa: CASSDLQGATEAFF
CDR3nt: TGTGCCAGCAGTGACCTACAGGGGGCCACTGAAGCTTTCTTT

abundance: -
d_gene: -
j_gene: TRBJ1-5
v_gene: TRBV29-1
CDR3aa: CSVASGINNQPQHF
CDR3nt: TGCAGCGTTGCTTCCGGGATTAACAATCAGCCCCAGCATTTT

abundance: -
d_gene: TRBD1
j_gene: TRBJ1-1
v_gene: TRBV7-2
CDR3aa: CASSLAGTVGGTEAFF
CDR3nt: TGTGCCAGCAGCTTAGCCGGGACAGTGGGTGGCACTGAAGCTTTCTTT

abundance: -
d_gene: TRBD1
j_gene: TRBJ1-2
v_gene: TRBV19
CDR3aa: CASSPFGQANYGYTF
CDR3nt: TGTGCCAGTAGTCCGTTCGGACAGGCTAACTATGGCTACACCTTC

abundance: -
d_gene: TRBD2
j_gene: TRBJ2-2
v_gene: TRBV3-1/TRBV3-2
CDR3aa: CASSQPTSGVTGELFF
CDR3nt: TGTGCCAGCAGCCAACCGACTAGCGGAGTCACCGGGGAGCTGTTTTTT

abundance: -
d_gene: -
j_gene: TRBJ1-4
v_gene: TRBV3-1/TRBV3-2
CDR3aa: CASNRAGEKLFF
CDR3nt: TGTGCCAGCAACAGGGCAGGGGAAAAACTGTTTTTT

abundance: -
d_gene: TRBD2
j_gene: TRBJ2-7
v_gene: TRBV3-1/TRBV3-2
CDR3aa: CASSEEGLAGVGEQYF
CDR3nt: TGTGCCAGCAGCGAAGAGGGACTAGCGGGAGTTGGAGAGCAGTACTTC

abundance: -
d_gene: TRBD1
j_gene: TRBJ2-1
v_gene: TRBV7-9
CDR3aa: CASSPDRGSYNEQFF
CDR3nt: TGTGCCAGCAGCCCCGACAGGGGCTCCTACAATGAGCAGTTCTTC

abundance: few
d_gene: TRBD2
j_gene: TRBJ2-3
v_gene: TRBV7-2
CDR3aa: CASSYGLASTDTQYF
CDR3nt: TGTGCCAGCAGCTACGGACTAGCGAGCACAGATACGCAGTATTTT

abundance: -
d_gene: TRBD2
j_gene: TRBJ2-1
v_gene: TRBV24-1
CDR3aa: CATSDPFGAGGHEQFF
CDR3nt: TGTGCCACCAGTGATCCATTCGGCGCGGGAGGCCACGAGCAGTTCTTC

abundance: -
d_gene: -
j_gene: TRBJ2-3
v_gene: TRBV29-1
CDR3aa: CSVTTTDTQYF
CDR3nt: TGCAGCGTTACGACTACCGATACGCAGTATTTT

abundance: -
d_gene: -
j_gene: TRBJ2-7
v_gene: TRBV11-2
CDR3aa: CASSWAGLRYEQYF
CDR3nt: TGTGCCAGCAGCTGGGCGGGGTTACGCTACGAGCAGTACTTC

abundance: once
d_gene: TRBD1
j_gene: TRBJ1-1
v_gene: TRBV27
CDR3aa: CASSSKTGKSMNTEAFF
CDR3nt: TGTGCCAGCAGTTCTAAGACAGGGAAAAGCATGAACACTGAAGCTTTCTTT

abundance: once
d_gene: -
j_gene: TRBJ2-5
v_gene: TRBV2
CDR3aa: CASRGAGTQYF
CDR3nt: TGTGCCAGCAGAGGAGCGGGGACCCAGTACTTC

abundance: -
d_gene: -
j_gene: TRBJ1-2
v_gene: TRBV3-1/TRBV3-2
CDR3aa: CASSPRDIVGGYTF
CDR3nt: TGTGCCAGCAGCCCCCGGGACATCGTGGGGGGCTACACCTTC

abundance: -
d_gene: -
j_gene: TRBJ1-5
v_gene: TRBV4-2
CDR3aa: CASSQHRRGQPQHF
CDR3nt: TGTGCCAGCAGCCAACATCGTCGGGGTCAGCCCCAGCATTTT

abundance: many
d_gene: TRBD2
j_gene: TRBJ2-3
v_gene: TRBV7-9
CDR3aa: CASSPGLAGVSSTDTQYF
CDR3nt: TGTGCCAGCAGCCCCGGACTAGCGGGAGTCTCTAGCACAGATACGCAGTATTTT

abundance: -
d_gene: -
j_gene: TRBJ1-5
v_gene: TRBV19
CDR3aa: CASSIRTVGNQPQHF
CDR3nt: TGTGCCAGTAGTATTAGGACAGTCGGTAATCAGCCCCAGCATTTT

abundance: -
d_gene: TRBD2
j_gene: TRBJ2-1
v_gene: TRBV2
CDR3aa: CASRGHSGSSYNEQFF
CDR3nt: TGTGCCAGCAGGGGTCATAGCGGGAGCTCCTACAATGAGCAGTTCTTC

abundance: -
d_gene: -
j_gene: TRBJ2-7
v_gene: TRBV5-1
CDR3aa: CASSLGLMTREGETYEQYF
CDR3nt: TGCGCCAGCAGCTTGGGACTTATGACCAGGGAGGGGGAAACCTACGAGCAGTACTTC

abundance: -
d_gene: TRBD1
j_gene: TRBJ2-2
v_gene: TRBV9
CDR3aa: CASSVGPGQRTGELFF
CDR3nt: TGTGCCAGCAGCGTAGGACCGGGACAGAGAACCGGGGAGCTGTTTTTT

abundance: -
d_gene: TRBD2
j_gene: TRBJ2-6
v_gene: TRBV11-2
CDR3aa: CASSSPTHAGGSGANVLTF
CDR3nt: TGTGCCAGCAGCTCCCCAACCCATGCGGGAGGTTCTGGGGCCAACGTCCTGACTTTC

abundance: -
d_gene: TRBD1
j_gene: TRBJ1-1
v_gene: TRBV10-3
CDR3aa: CAIRGQGGGNTEAFF
CDR3nt: TGTGCCATCAGGGGACAGGGTGGGGGGAACACTGAAGCTTTCTTT

abundance: -
d_gene: -
j_gene: TRBJ2-7
v_gene: TRBV6-7
CDR3aa: CASSYWVQGTDEQYF
CDR3nt: TGTGCCAGCAGTTACTGGGTACAGGGTACCGACGAGCAGTACTTC

abundance: -
d_gene: -
j_gene: TRBJ2-7
v_gene: TRBV7-8
CDR3aa: CASSLEAWSGGEQYF
CDR3nt: TGTGCCAGCAGCTTAGAGGCGTGGAGTGGAGGAGAGCAGTACTTC

abundance: many
d_gene: -
j_gene: TRBJ2-7
v_gene: TRBV5-1
CDR3aa: CASSGSGRMAYEQYF
CDR3nt: TGCGCCAGCAGCGGGTCCGGGAGAATGGCCTACGAGCAGTACTTC

abundance: -
d_gene: TRBD1
j_gene: TRBJ2-4
v_gene: TRBV28
CDR3aa: CASDRQGSKNIQYF
CDR3nt: TGTGCCAGCGATCGACAGGGGAGCAAAAACATTCAGTACTTC

abundance: -
d_gene: TRBD2
j_gene: TRBJ2-7
v_gene: TRBV5-6
CDR3aa: CASSLSTRDYSYEQYF
CDR3nt: TGTGCCAGCAGCTTGTCGACCCGGGACTACTCGTACGAGCAGTACTTC

abundance: -
d_gene: TRBD2
j_gene: TRBJ2-6
v_gene: TRBV11-2
CDR3aa: CASSGTSGSGANVLTF
CDR3nt: TGTGCCAGCTCCGGGACTAGCGGCTCTGGGGCCAACGTCCTGACTTTC

abundance: -
d_gene: -
j_gene: TRBJ1-4
v_gene: TRBV27
CDR3aa: CASSFLGRGNEKLFF
CDR3nt: TGTGCCAGCAGTTTTTTGGGGCGGGGGAATGAAAAACTGTTTTTT

abundance: -
d_gene: TRBD1
j_gene: TRBJ1-6
v_gene: TRBV6-5
CDR3aa: CASSYDRDAVTLHF
CDR3nt: TGTGCCAGCAGTTACGACAGGGACGCCGTAACCCTCCACTTT

abundance: -
d_gene: -
j_gene: TRBJ2-7
v_gene: TRBV11-3
CDR3aa: CASSPGSSYEQYF
CDR3nt: TGTGCCAGCAGCCCCGGGAGCTCCTACGAGCAGTACTTC

abundance: -
d_gene: TRBD1
j_gene: TRBJ1-4
v_gene: TRBV5-6
CDR3aa: CASSTDRGLNEKLFF
CDR3nt: TGTGCCAGCAGCACCGACAGGGGGCTGAATGAAAAACTGTTTTTT

abundance: once
d_gene: -
j_gene: TRBJ2-5
v_gene: TRBV18
CDR3aa: CASSPQQARQETQYF
CDR3nt: TGTGCCAGCTCACCACAACAGGCCCGCCAAGAGACCCAGTACTTC